The 26 T cell receptor beta chains given below trace back to one sample, sequenced in a study of Graves' ophthalmopathy and Graves' hyperthyroidism. Amplification targeted the TCR beta CDR3 regions, with RNA transcripts as the source material. First-round RT-PCR employed HTBI primers, with a second-round multiplex PCR after it. TCRdb reprocessed the multiplex PCR reads with MiXCR, giving one entry per CDR3 protein. The table records approximately 700,000 distinct CDR3 sequences, 40% of them present only once. The sequencing input was peripheral blood. The receptors come from an adult man with Graves' ophthalmopathy.

Turning to this clonotype: Possible read error: a much larger clone is one base away. The CDR3 nucleotides read TGTGCCAGCTGGCGGCAGGATAGCACTGAAGCTTTCTTT. It specifies CASWRQDSTEAFF. The chain has TRBV11-1 and TRBJ1-1; D unclear. The CDR3 runs 13 residues. The germline V gene encodes CDR1 SGHAT and CDR2 FQDESV (reference sequence). Deletions cut 8 bases from V and 4 bases from J, with 14 bases between. Together with reference TRBV11-1 and TRBJ1-1, the CDR3 gives the full variable domain: EAEVAQSPRYKITEKSQAVAFWCDPISGHATLYWYRQILGQGPELLVQFQDESVVDDSQLPKDRFSAERLKGVDSTLKIQPAELGDSAMYLCASWRQDSTEAFFGQGTRLTVV.

A word on this clonotype: A far bigger clonotype differs at one base, so this is likely a read error. The V call is TRBV7-9, the J call TRBJ2-7, with D possibly TRBD1 on 6 matching bases. The CDR3 runs to 13 residues. V was cut by 6 bases and J by 2 bases, with 11 bases left in between. Germline V gene data show CDR1 as SEHNR and CDR2 as FQNEAQ (reference sequence). The CDR3 here is CASSRQATYEQYF. The CDR3 DNA reads as TGTGCCAGCAGTCGACAGGCAACCTACGAGCAGTACTTC.

This chain joins TRBV29-1 and TRBJ1-1; D gene uncertain. This CDR3 has 13 residues. Germline CDR1 reads SQVTM; CDR2 reads ANQGSEA. Trimming cost V 8 bases and J 3 bases, with 16 bases left between them. CDR3 loop: CSLALGKYTEAFF. Here the CDR3 DNA reads TGCAGCTTGGCTTTAGGCAAGTACACTGAAGCTTTCTTT. The variable domain in full, completed from reference TRBV29-1 and TRBJ1-1, reads SAVISQKPSRDICQRGTSLTIQCQVDSQVTMMFWYRQQPGQSLTLIATANQGSEATYESGFVIDKFPISRPNLTFSTLTVSNMSPEDSSIYLCSLALGKYTEAFFGQGTRLTVV.

The chain uses TRBV7-3 and TRBJ1-2, with 7 nucleotides matching TRBD1. V lost 5 bases, J lost 4 bases, and 10 bases stayed unmatched. The CDR3 spans 15 residues. The germline V gene has CDR1 SGHTA and CDR2 FQGTGA. The CDR3, as DNA: TGTGCCAGCAGCGTATCAGGGGGAGGATTCTATGGCTACACCTTC. It codes for CASSVSGGGFYGYTF.

This clonotype has just a few counts. The CDR3 DNA is TGCAGTGCTAACCTTGTAGCGGGGGGGCCGGAGACCCAGTACTTC. This sequence encodes CSANLVAGGPETQYF. The chain uses TRBV20-1 and TRBJ2-5; 11 positions match TRBD2. Germline lookup yields CDR1 DFQATT and CDR2 SNEGSKA (reference sequence). CDR3 length: 15 residues. The trim removed 4 bases at V and 5 bases at J, leaving 9 bases unmatched.

Details on this clonotype: A clone one base away is much larger, so this may be a read error. The chain uses TRBV7-8 and TRBJ2-6; TRBD2 aligns across 7 bases. In germline, CDR1 is SGHVS, CDR2 FQNEAQ. This CDR3 spans 15 amino acids. This CDR3 is CASSGGGTGANVLAF. CDR3 DNA: TGTGCCAGCAGTGGGGGGGGGACTGGGGCCAACGTCCTGGCTTTC.

J is TRBJ1-4 and V is TRBV20-1; D remains unclear. Trimming shortened V by 0 bases and J by 5 bases, and 10 bases separated the two germline ends. This CDR3 has 14 amino acids. Germline V gene sequence: CDR1 DFQATT, CDR2 SNEGSKA (reference sequence). The DNA for the CDR3 is TGCAGTGCTAGAGATGTCTACAACAATGAAAAACTGTTTTTT. Translation gives CSARDVYNNEKLFF.

Remarks on this clonotype: Relative to the germline gene, one junction end is altered; a read error may explain this. The chain recombines TRBV7-9 with TRBJ1-5; no firm D call. CDR1 is SEHNR, CDR2 FQNEAQ, per germline (reference sequence). The CDR3 has 17 amino acids. The CDR3 bases are TGCGCCAGCAGCCAAGAGTTTACCGATCCCTCTAATCAGCCCCAGCATTTT. It translates to CASSQEFTDPSNQPQHF.

As regards this clonotype: A junction end diverges from the germline sequence, so it may reflect a read error. The V gene is TRBV7-3, the J gene TRBJ1-1; D gene unclear. In germline, CDR1 is SGHTA, CDR2 FQGTGA. This CDR3 is 13 amino acids long. CDR3 DNA: TGCGCGGCAACGCCGAGGGCCCGCACTGAAGCTTTCTTT. Translated: CAATPRARTEAFF.

The rearrangement uses TRBV25-1 and TRBJ2-6; 8 nucleotides match TRBD1. V lost 5 bases, J lost 1 base, and 13 bases stayed unmatched. Germline loops: CDR1 MGHDK, CDR2 SYGVNS. CDR3 size: 19 residues. The CDR3 reads CASSSGQGFTRSGANVLTF. The CDR3 DNA sequence: TGTGCCAGCAGTTCCGGACAGGGCTTTACCCGGTCTGGGGCCAACGTCCTGACTTTC.

This clonotype turned up a few times. V and J are TRBV2 and TRBJ2-7, with TRBD2 matching 8 bases. J gave up 1 base and V 7 bases, and 3 bases lay outside the gene matches. Germline CDR1 is SNHLY and CDR2 is FYNNEI. The length of the CDR3 is 13 residues. The CDR3 protein is CASMTSASYEQYF. As DNA, the CDR3 is TGTGCCAGCATGACTAGCGCTTCCTACGAGCAGTACTTC.

This clonotype was counted a few times. The J gene is TRBJ1-2, the V gene TRBV3-1, with D perhaps matching TRBD1 (6 bases). The CDR3 loop spans 13 amino acids. V was cut by 5 bases and J by 4 bases, with 11 bases left in between. The germline V gene has CDR1 LGHDT and CDR2 YNNKEL (reference sequence). CDR3 DNA: TGTGCCAGCAGCACCGGACAGTTCTATGGCTACACCTTC. This codes for CASSTGQFYGYTF.

This clonotype was recorded a few times. V and J are TRBV7-3 and TRBJ2-3; D possibly uses TRBD1 or TRBD2 (6 bases each). Germline assignment: CDR1 SGHTA and CDR2 FQGTGA. The CDR3 length is 14 residues. Between the trimmed V and J ends, which lost 5 bases and 5 bases, there was a span of 14 bases. CDR3: CASSAEGGVDTQYF. For the CDR3, the DNA is TGTGCCAGCAGCGCCGAGGGGGGCGTAGATACGCAGTATTTT.

This clonotype was found many times. The V gene is TRBV14, the J gene TRBJ1-6; no firm D call. The CDR3 spans 13 residues. Deletions cut 4 bases from V and 9 bases from J, with 10 bases between. In germline, CDR1 is SGHDN, CDR2 FVKESK. The DNA of the CDR3 is TGTGCCAGCAGCCCGCGCCTCGGTTCACCCCTCCACTTT. Its protein product is CASSPRLGSPLHF.

This clonotype was seen many times. The V call is TRBV29-1, the J call TRBJ1-2; D gene uncertain. This CDR3 is 11 amino acids long. From germline, CDR1 is SQVTM and CDR2 ANQGSEA. Trimming removed 7 bases from V and 11 bases from J, with 17 bases in between. This chain's CDR3 is CSATVWERYTF. For the CDR3, the DNA is TGCAGCGCTACAGTCTGGGAAAGGTACACCTTC.

The rearrangement links TRBV25-1 to TRBJ1-1, with D possibly being TRBD1 (6 bases). The CDR3 is made up of 16 amino acids. Germline V gene data show CDR1 as MGHDK and CDR2 as SYGVNS. V gave up 5 bases and J gave up 4 bases, with 20 bases separating them. In nucleotides, the CDR3 is TGTGCCAGCAGTTCCCTGACAGGTGTTGGTATCACTGAAGCTTTCTTT. This encodes CASSSLTGVGITEAFF. The whole variable domain, remainder taken from reference TRBV25-1 and TRBJ1-1, is EADIYQTPRYLVIGTGKKITLECSQTMGHDKMYWYQQDPGMELHLIHYSYGVNSTEKGDLSSESTVSRIRTEHFPLTLESARPSHTSQYLCASSSLTGVGITEAFFGQGTRLTVV.

This chain uses TRBV2 with TRBJ2-5, with D unresolved. TRBJ2-1 explains the end of the DNA better; the J call may be wrong. Per germline, CDR1 SNHLY and CDR2 FYNNEI. The CDR3 length is 12 residues. In nucleotides, the CDR3 is TGTGCCAGCAGTGGGAGTGGGAAGCGGCAGTTCTTC. It yields the protein CASSGSGKRQFF.

V gene TRBV9 combines with J gene TRBJ2-2, with TRBD1 identical over 11 bases. Looked up from germline, CDR1 is SGDLS and CDR2 is YYNGEE. V lost 3 bases to trimming and J lost 8 bases; unmatched junction nucleotides: 9. This CDR3 comprises 16 residues. The CDR3 sequence: CASSELGQGVSGELFF. The CDR3 DNA reads as TGTGCCAGCAGCGAGCTGGGACAGGGGGTGTCGGGGGAGCTGTTTTTT.

CDR3 loop: CASSLDPRGRVYEQYF. In nucleotides, the CDR3 is TGTGCCAGCAGCTTGGACCCCAGGGGGCGCGTATACGAGCAGTACTTC. V usage is TRBV5-6 and J usage is TRBJ2-7, with TRBD1 identical over 8 bases. Germline CDR1 is SGHDT and CDR2 is YYEEEE. The CDR3 covers 16 residues. The trim removed 0 bases at V and 4 bases at J, leaving 9 bases unmatched.

The chain recombines TRBV24-1 with TRBJ2-5; 9 nucleotides match TRBD2. This CDR3 spans 16 amino acids. Germline CDR1 and CDR2: KGHDR and SFDVKD. With 1 base clipped from V and 4 bases from J, the junction kept 6 bases outside the gene matches. This chain's CDR3 is CATSDFSGGHLETQYF. The CDR3, as DNA: TGTGCCACCAGTGATTTTAGCGGGGGTCACTTAGAGACCCAGTACTTC.

V gene TRBV7-2 combines with J gene TRBJ2-7, with a tentative D call TRBD2 (6 bases). The length of the CDR3 is 15 residues. The ends were cut back, 5 bases at V and 7 bases at J, with 21 bases in the middle. Germline CDR1 is SGHTA and CDR2 is FQGNSA. CDR3 DNA sequence: TGTGCCAGCAGCGCAGGAGGGGCTGGGGGGAGGGAGCAGTACTTC. It specifies CASSAGGAGGREQYF.

Comments on this clonotype: This sequence may be a read error, since a much larger clone differs from it by one base. This CDR3 fails to terminate in the conserved phenylalanine or tryptophan, so it likely reflects a read error. The rearrangement links TRBV7-2 to TRBJ2-5; 14 bases map to TRBD2. The CDR3 has 18 amino acids. Germline CDR1 reads SGHTA; CDR2 reads FQGNSA. The J segment lost 4 bases and the V segment lost 1 base, leaving 8 bases of the junction unmatched. This CDR3 is CASSLVRTSGRSIETQYC. As DNA, the CDR3 is TGTGCCAGCAGCTTAGTCCGGACTAGCGGGAGGAGTATAGAGACCCAGTACTGC.

This clonotype was seen just once. This chain links TRBV2 with TRBJ1-4; 7 nucleotides match TRBD1. In germline, CDR1 is SNHLY, CDR2 FYNNEI. V trimming: 5 bases; J trimming: 5 bases; junction bases outside the gene matches: 5. There are 14 residues in the CDR3. CDR3 bases: TGTGCCAGCAGTCCCCAGGGGGAGAATGAAAAACTGTTTTTT. This codes for CASSPQGENEKLFF.

This clonotype was observed many times. The chain couples TRBV7-9 to TRBJ1-1; D gene unclear. Germline V gene data show CDR1 as SEHNR and CDR2 as FQNEAQ (reference sequence). CDR3 length: 11 residues. V dropped 4 bases and J dropped 10 bases, with 10 bases sitting between them. The CDR3 here is CASSSGPPAFF. CDR3 nucleotides: TGTGCCAGCAGCTCCGGACCCCCAGCTTTCTTT.

This clonotype was counted between two and nine times. Sequence at one end of the junction differs from germline and may be a read error. The rearrangement links TRBV7-9 to TRBJ1-2, with D tentatively TRBD1 (6 bases). Germline V lookup: CDR1 SEHNR, CDR2 FQNEAQ (reference sequence). The CDR3 runs to 15 residues. The CDR3 DNA is TGCGCCAGCAGCCTGGGTGCTGCAGGGGATTATGGCTACACCTTC. This translates into CASSLGAAGDYGYTF.

This clonotype appeared many times. This chain uses TRBV29-1 with TRBJ2-7, with 7 bases lining up with TRBD2. Germline lookup yields CDR1 SQVTM and CDR2 ANQGSEA. J gave up 2 bases and V 7 bases, and 8 bases lay outside the gene matches. The CDR3 has 13 amino acids. CDR3 protein: CSAAEGRAYEQYF. CDR3 nucleotide sequence: TGCAGCGCCGCGGAGGGGAGGGCCTACGAGCAGTACTTC.